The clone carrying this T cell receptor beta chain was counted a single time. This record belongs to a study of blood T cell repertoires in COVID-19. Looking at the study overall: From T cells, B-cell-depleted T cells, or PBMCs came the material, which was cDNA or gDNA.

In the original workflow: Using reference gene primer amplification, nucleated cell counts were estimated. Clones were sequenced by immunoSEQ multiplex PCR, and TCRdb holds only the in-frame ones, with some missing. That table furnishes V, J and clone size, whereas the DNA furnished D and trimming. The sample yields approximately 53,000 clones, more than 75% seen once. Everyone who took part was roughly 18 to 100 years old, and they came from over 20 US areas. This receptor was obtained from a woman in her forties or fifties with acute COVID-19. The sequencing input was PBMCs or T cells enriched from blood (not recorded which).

CDR3 coding DNA: TGTGCCAGCACAACGGGGTTCTCCTACGAGCAGTACTTC. Its translation: CASTTGFSYEQYF. The chain has TRBV6-5 and TRBJ2-7, with D possibly TRBD2 on 5 matching bases. The CDR3 has 13 amino acids. V lost 7 bases and J 0 bases, leaving 10 bases between the germline ends. Germline V lookup: CDR1 MNHEY, CDR2 SVGAGI.